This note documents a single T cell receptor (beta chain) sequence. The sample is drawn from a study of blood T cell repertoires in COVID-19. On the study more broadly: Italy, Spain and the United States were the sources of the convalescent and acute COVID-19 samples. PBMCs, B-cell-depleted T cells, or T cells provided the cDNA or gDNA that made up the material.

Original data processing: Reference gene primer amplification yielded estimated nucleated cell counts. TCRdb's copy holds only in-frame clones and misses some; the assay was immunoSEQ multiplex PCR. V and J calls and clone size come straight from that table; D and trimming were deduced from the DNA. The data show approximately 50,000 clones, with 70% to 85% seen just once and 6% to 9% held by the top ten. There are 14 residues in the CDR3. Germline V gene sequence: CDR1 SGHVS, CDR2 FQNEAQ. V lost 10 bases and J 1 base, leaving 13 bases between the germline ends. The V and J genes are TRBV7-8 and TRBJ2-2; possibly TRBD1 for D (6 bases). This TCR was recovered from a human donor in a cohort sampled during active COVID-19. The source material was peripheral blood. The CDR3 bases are TGTGCCACCCGCCAGACAGGGAACACCGGGGAGCTGTTTTTT. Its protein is CATRQTGNTGELFF.